These 2 T cell receptor beta chains were sequenced from one sample in a study of blood T cell repertoires in COVID-19. Produced via immunoSEQ multiplex PCR; TCRdb's table is partial and in-frame only. The data hold under 350,000 clones, with approximately 85% observed a single time. Material: peripheral blood. Source of these receptors: a human donor in a cohort sampled during active COVID-19.

This sequence joins TRBV12-5 and TRBJ1-2; perhaps TRBD1 as D (5 bases). This CDR3 has 18 amino acids. The germline V and J ends were trimmed by 2 bases and 5 bases, with 24 bases remaining between them. The germline gives CDR1 LGHNT, CDR2 FRNRAP. The DNA of the CDR3 is TGTGCTAGTGGTTTGACCCCCCAGGTGGGCAGGGAATTGTATGGCTACACCTTC. Its translation: CASGLTPQVGRELYGYTF.

This clone was recorded a few times. The chain employs TRBV10-1 and TRBJ2-1, with D possibly being TRBD1 (5 bases). Germline lookup yields CDR1 WNHNN and CDR2 SYGVQD (reference sequence). V lost 2 bases and J lost 8, with 10 bases in between. The length of the CDR3 is 13 residues. For the CDR3, the DNA is TGCGCCAGCAGTGAGCACAGCAGGGATGAGCAGTTCTTC. It encodes CASSEHSRDEQFF.